This is a list of T cell receptor beta chains from one sample in a study of long-term antiretroviral therapy in people with HIV. TCRdb keeps only in-frame clones here, not all; method: immunoSEQ multiplex PCR. The data hold tens of thousands of clones, with roughly 84% observed a single time. Sequencing was performed on unsorted PBMCs, taken approximately 2.9 years after starting antiretroviral therapy. These receptors were taken from a man younger than 40 with HIV. The CDR3 runs from the conserved cysteine through the conserved F or W. Each record gives: V gene, J gene, D gene, clone size, CDR3 DNA, CDR3 protein. D genes are given only for firm matches. Not every row has a clone size; where given, it reads once, few, many or a size class.

TRBV28	TRBJ2-1	.	.	TGTGCCAGCAGTTTAGGCAGACTACACAATGAGCAGTTCTTC	CASSLGRLHNEQFF
TRBV28	TRBJ1-4	.	.	TGTGCCAGCAGTCAGCCCGGGGGGGGCAAAAAACTGTTTTTT	CASSQPGGGKKLFF
TRBV7-2	TRBJ2-5	.	once	TGTGCCAGCAGCTTACAACTGACAGGCCAAGAGACCCAGTACTTC	CASSLQLTGQETQYF
TRBV30	TRBJ1-6	TRBD1	few	TGTGCCTGGAGTGTAACAGGGGGGTCACCCCTCCACTTT	CAWSVTGGSPLHF
TRBV28	TRBJ1-5	.	.	TGTGCCAGCAGTTCCCACCTGAATCAGCCCCAGCATTTT	CASSSHLNQPQHF
TRBV6-5	TRBJ1-1	.	.	TGTGCCAGCAGGGAAGGCACTGAAGCTTTCTTT	CASREGTEAFF
TRBV6-1	TRBJ2-7	.	.	TGTGCCAGCAGTGGGCCCTCTTTGAGCGAGCAGTACTTC	CASSGPSLSEQYF
TRBV6-5	TRBJ2-7	TRBD1	.	TGTGCCAGCAGCCGGGGACAGGGGACCTACGAGCAGTACTTC	CASSRGQGTYEQYF
TRBV28	TRBJ1-2	.	.	TGTGCCAGCACCACACGAGGGAGACTGGATCTAATTGGGGGCTACACCTTC	CASTTRGRLDLIGGYTF
TRBV7-2	TRBJ1-2	.	.	TGTGCCAGCAGCTTAGAGCCAGGGGATGGCTACACCTTC	CASSLEPGDGYTF
TRBV10-2	TRBJ2-1	TRBD2	.	TGCGCCAGCAGTGATAGGACTAGCGATTACAATGAGCAGTTCTTC	CASSDRTSDYNEQFF
TRBV4-2	TRBJ2-7	TRBD1	few	TGTGCCAGCAGCCAAGATCGACCCGGACAGGGGGCGTCCTACGAGCAGTACTTC	CASSQDRPGQGASYEQYF
TRBV29-1	TRBJ1-1	.	.	TGCAGCGTTGAAGAGTATAGCCGGAGGAACACTGAAGCTTTCTTT	CSVEEYSRRNTEAFF
TRBV6-5	TRBJ1-3	.	.	TGTGCCAGCAGTTATATGGCAGGAGGAAACACCATATATTTT	CASSYMAGGNTIYF
TRBV6-5	TRBJ2-5	.	.	TGTGCCAGCAGTTGGACAAGTCAAGAGACCCAGTACTTC	CASSWTSQETQYF
TRBV2	TRBJ1-6	.	.	TGTGCCAGCGGTGGGACGGGCGGTTTAGGTTCACCCCTCCACTTT	CASGGTGGLGSPLHF
TRBV19	TRBJ2-5	TRBD2	.	TGTGCCAGTAGGGCTAGCGGGGCTCCCCAAGAGACCCAGTACTTC	CASRASGAPQETQYF
TRBV7-9	TRBJ1-3	.	few	TGTGCCAGCAGCCAGGGACTCTCTGGAAACACCATATATTTT	CASSQGLSGNTIYF
TRBV7-9	TRBJ2-1	TRBD2	.	TGTGCCAGCAGCCTATCACTAGCGGGGGGTCGCAATGAGCAGTTCTTC	CASSLSLAGGRNEQFF
TRBV28	TRBJ2-7	TRBD1	.	TGTGCCAGCAGCTCCCGGGACAGCTACGAGCAGTACTTC	CASSSRDSYEQYF
TRBV29-1	TRBJ2-2	TRBD1	.	TGCAGCGTTCGGACAGGGGGAAGGACCGGGGAGCTGTTTTTT	CSVRTGGRTGELFF
TRBV7-2	TRBJ1-5	.	.	TGTGCCAGCAGCTTAGTGAGAGGGGGGGCTCAGCCCCAGCATTTT	CASSLVRGGAQPQHF
TRBV11-2	TRBJ2-5	TRBD2	few	TGTGCCAGCAGCTTAGTTAGCGGGATGGTGATAGAGACCCAGTACTTC	CASSLVSGMVIETQYF
TRBV5-1	TRBJ1-1	.	.	TGCGCCAGCAGCTCCAGGGAAAGGACTGAAGCTTTCTTT	CASSSRERTEAFF
TRBV30	TRBJ1-6	.	.	TGTGCCTGGAGACTAGGCGATTCACCCCTCCACTTT	CAWRLGDSPLHF
TRBV6-5	TRBJ2-1	TRBD1	.	TGTGCCAGCAGTTACGGGACAGGGATGCGCAATGAGCAGTTCTTC	CASSYGTGMRNEQFF
TRBV7-2	TRBJ2-2	TRBD2	.	TGTGCCAGCAGCTTACGACTAGCAAAGACCGGGGAGCTGTTTTTT	CASSLRLAKTGELFF
TRBV14	TRBJ2-1	.	.	TGTGCCAGCAGCCAAGGCCCAACCTCCTTTCCTCACAATGAGCAGTTCTTC	CASSQGPTSFPHNEQFF
TRBV2	TRBJ2-7	.	.	TGTGCCAGCACCACGGACAGCCACGAGCAGTACTTC	CASTTDSHEQYF
TRBV28	TRBJ1-5	TRBD1	.	TGTGCCAGCAGTTTAGGGACAGGTGGAATTCAGCCCCAGCATTTT	CASSLGTGGIQPQHF
TRBV30	TRBJ2-7	TRBD2	.	TGTGCCTGGAGTCATGGACTAGCGGGAGACCGCGAGCAGTACTTC	CAWSHGLAGDREQYF
TRBV6-1	TRBJ1-6	.	.	TGTGCCAGCAAGACCAGCGACTATAATTCACCCCTCCACTTT	CASKTSDYNSPLHF
TRBV10-3	TRBJ1-4	TRBD1	.	TGTGCCATCAGTGAGACCAGGGGGGATGAAAAACTGTTTTTT	CAISETRGDEKLFF
TRBV28	TRBJ2-5	TRBD1	.	TGTGCCAGCAGAACCCAACCGGACAGGGGGGAGACCCAGTACTTC	CASRTQPDRGETQYF
TRBV19	TRBJ1-2	.	.	TGTGCCAGTAGTATAGGGCACTTAAACTATGGCTACACCTTC	CASSIGHLNYGYTF
TRBV6-1	TRBJ2-2	.	.	TGTGCCAGCAGTGCACAGGGTAGGGGGTTCCCCGGGGAGCTGTTTTTT	CASSAQGRGFPGELFF
TRBV6-1	TRBJ2-1	.	.	TGTGCCAGCAGTCAGGGTAGCAGCTCCTACAATGAGCAGTTCTTC	CASSQGSSSYNEQFF
TRBV7-9	TRBJ2-3	TRBD1	.	TGTGCCAGCAGCTCCCGAGGACAGGGGAGCCCAGATACGCAGTATTTT	CASSSRGQGSPDTQYF
TRBV19	TRBJ1-5	.	.	TGTGCCAGTAGTACTATGTGGGTCAGGACCGAGGACGCGGAAGGCAATCAGCCCCAGCATTTT	CASSTMWVRTEDAEGNQPQHF
TRBV9	TRBJ2-7	.	.	TGTGCCAGCAGCGTAGGGGGAAGCTCCTACGAGCAGTACTTC	CASSVGGSSYEQYF
TRBV7-9	TRBJ2-1	.	.	TGTGCCAGCAGCTTAGAGGGCCTTGAGTTCTTC	CASSLEGLEFF
TRBV7-9	TRBJ1-5	TRBD1	few	TGTGCCAGCAGCCACGGGACAGGTAGAAACCAGCCCCAGCATTTT	CASSHGTGRNQPQHF
TRBV30	TRBJ2-2	.	once	TGTGCCTGGAGTGGGGCAAACACCGGGGAGCTGTTTTTT	CAWSGANTGELFF
TRBV5-1	TRBJ2-7	TRBD1	.	TGCGCCAGCCGAATTTCCGGGACAGCCTACGAGCAGTACTTC	CASRISGTAYEQYF
TRBV5-6	TRBJ2-3	TRBD1	.	TGTGCCAGCAGCGAGGACAGGACGGTGGGGTATTTT	CASSEDRTVGYF
TRBV10-3	TRBJ2-7	TRBD1	.	TGTGCCATCAGTGAGCCCCAAGGGACAGGGGCATACGAGCAGTACTTC	CAISEPQGTGAYEQYF
TRBV7-9	TRBJ2-7	.	.	TGTGCCAGCAGCCCGAGGCTCTACGAGCAGTACTTC	CASSPRLYEQYF
TRBV5-1	TRBJ1-1	.	.	TGCGCCAGCAGCTTGGGGGGGGAAGCTTTCTTT	CASSLGGEAFF
TRBV7-9	TRBJ2-5	TRBD1	.	TGTGCCAGCAGCTTAGAAGGGGGCCAACAAGAGACCCAGTACTTC	CASSLEGGQQETQYF
TRBV18	TRBJ2-3	.	.	TGTGCCAGCTCACCATCCACAGATACGCAGTATTTT	CASSPSTDTQYF
TRBV9	TRBJ2-3	.	few	TGTGCCAGCAGCGCTTCCCAGGGGGCGGGGGGTCACCGAGATACGCAGTATTTT	CASSASQGAGGHRDTQYF